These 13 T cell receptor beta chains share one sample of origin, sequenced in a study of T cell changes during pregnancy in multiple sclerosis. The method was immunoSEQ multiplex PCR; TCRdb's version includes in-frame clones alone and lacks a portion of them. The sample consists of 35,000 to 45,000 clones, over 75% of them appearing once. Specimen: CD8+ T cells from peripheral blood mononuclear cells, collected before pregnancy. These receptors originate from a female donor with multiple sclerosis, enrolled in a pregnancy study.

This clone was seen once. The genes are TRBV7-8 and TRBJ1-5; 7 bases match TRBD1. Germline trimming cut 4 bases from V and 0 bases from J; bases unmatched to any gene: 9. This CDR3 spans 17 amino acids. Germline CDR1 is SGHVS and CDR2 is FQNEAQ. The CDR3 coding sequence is TGTGCCAGCAGCTACTCCGGGACAGCTTATAGCAATCAGCCCCAGCATTTT. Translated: CASSYSGTAYSNQPQHF.

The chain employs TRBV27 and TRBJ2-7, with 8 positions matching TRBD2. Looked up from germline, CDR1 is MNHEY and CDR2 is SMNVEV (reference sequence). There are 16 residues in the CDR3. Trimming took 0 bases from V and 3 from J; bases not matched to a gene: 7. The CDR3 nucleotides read TGTGCCAGCAGTTTATCGGGCTGGACTAGCCTCTACGAGCAGTACTTC. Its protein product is CASSLSGWTSLYEQYF.

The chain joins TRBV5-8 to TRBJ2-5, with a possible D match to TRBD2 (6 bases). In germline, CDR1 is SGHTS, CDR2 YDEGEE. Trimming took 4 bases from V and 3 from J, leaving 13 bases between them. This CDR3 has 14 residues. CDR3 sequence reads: CASSPRLGEETQYF. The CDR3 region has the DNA TGTGCCAGCAGCCCGAGACTAGGCGAAGAGACCCAGTACTTC. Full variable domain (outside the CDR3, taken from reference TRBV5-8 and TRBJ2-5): EAGVTQSPTHLIKTRGQQATLRCSPISGHTSVYWYQQALGLGLQFLLWYDEGEERNRGNFPPRFSGRQFPNYSSELNVNALELEDSALYLCASSPRLGEETQYFGPGTRLLVL.

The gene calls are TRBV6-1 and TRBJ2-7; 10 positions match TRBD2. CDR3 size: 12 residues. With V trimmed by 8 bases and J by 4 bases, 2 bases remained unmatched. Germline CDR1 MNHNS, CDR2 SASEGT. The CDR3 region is CASPSGRYEQYF. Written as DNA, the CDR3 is TGTGCCAGCCCTAGCGGGAGATACGAGCAGTACTTC.

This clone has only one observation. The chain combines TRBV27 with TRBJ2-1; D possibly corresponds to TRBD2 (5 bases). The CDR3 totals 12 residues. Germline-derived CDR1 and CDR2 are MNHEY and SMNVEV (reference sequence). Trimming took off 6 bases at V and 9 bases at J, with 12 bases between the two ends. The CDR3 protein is CASSLGGPEQFF. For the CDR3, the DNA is TGTGCCAGCAGCTTGGGCGGGCCTGAGCAGTTCTTC.

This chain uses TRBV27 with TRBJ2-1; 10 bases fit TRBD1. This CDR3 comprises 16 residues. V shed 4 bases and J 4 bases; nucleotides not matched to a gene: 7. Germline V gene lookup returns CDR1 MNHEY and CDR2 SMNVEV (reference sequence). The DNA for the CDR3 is TGTGCCAGCAGTTCCCTGACAGGGGGCAAGTACAATGAGCAGTTCTTC. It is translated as CASSSLTGGKYNEQFF.

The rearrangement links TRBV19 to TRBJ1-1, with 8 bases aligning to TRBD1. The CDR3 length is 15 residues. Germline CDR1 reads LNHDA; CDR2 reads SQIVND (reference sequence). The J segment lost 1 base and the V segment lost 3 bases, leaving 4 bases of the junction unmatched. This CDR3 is CASSMGQASNTEAFF. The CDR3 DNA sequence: TGTGCCAGTAGTATGGGACAGGCGTCGAACACTGAAGCTTTCTTT.

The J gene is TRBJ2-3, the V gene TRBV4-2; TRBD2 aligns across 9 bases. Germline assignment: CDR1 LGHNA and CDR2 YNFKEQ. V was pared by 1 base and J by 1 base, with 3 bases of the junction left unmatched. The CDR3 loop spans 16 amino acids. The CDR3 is CASSQVVAGGTDTQYF. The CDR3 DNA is TGTGCCAGCAGCCAAGTGGTAGCGGGGGGCACAGATACGCAGTATTTT.

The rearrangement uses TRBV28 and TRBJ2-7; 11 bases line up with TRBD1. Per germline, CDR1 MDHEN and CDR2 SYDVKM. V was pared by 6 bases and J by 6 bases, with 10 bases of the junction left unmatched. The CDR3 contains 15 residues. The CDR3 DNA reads TGTGCCAGCAGAACTTCTACCGGGACAGGGGGCGAGCAGTACTTC. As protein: CASRTSTGTGGEQYF.

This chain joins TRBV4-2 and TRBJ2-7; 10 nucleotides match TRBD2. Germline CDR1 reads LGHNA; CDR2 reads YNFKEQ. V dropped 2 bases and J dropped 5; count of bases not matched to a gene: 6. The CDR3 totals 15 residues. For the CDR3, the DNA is TGTGCCAGCAGCCAACCGGGACTAGCGTCCCACGAGCAGTACTTC. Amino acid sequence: CASSQPGLASHEQYF.

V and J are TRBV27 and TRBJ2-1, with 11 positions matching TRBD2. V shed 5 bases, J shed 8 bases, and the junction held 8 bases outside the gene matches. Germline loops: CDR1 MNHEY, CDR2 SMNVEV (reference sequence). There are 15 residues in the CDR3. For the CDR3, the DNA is TGTGCCAGCAGTCCCCTAGCGGGAGGATTCGATGAGCAGTTCTTC. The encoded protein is CASSPLAGGFDEQFF.

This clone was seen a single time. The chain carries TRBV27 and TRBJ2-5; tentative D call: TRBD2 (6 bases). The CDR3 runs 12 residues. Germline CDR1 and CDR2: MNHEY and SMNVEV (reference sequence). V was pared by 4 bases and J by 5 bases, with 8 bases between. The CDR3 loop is CASSSGRETQYF. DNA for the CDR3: TGTGCCAGCAGTTCAGGGAGGGAGACCCAGTACTTC.

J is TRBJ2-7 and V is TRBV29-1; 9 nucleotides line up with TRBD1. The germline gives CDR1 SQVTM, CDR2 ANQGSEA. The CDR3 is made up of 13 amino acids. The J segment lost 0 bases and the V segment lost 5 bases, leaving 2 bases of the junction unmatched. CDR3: CSVRTGDSYEQYF. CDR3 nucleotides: TGCAGCGTTAGGACAGGGGACTCCTACGAGCAGTACTTC.